These T cell receptor beta chains were read from a single sample in a study of early T cells in non-severe SARS-CoV-2 infection. Via MiXCR, TCRdb re-called the 5' RACE reads, giving one row per CDR3 protein. The sample carries about 39,000 distinct CDR3 sequences, about 4% recorded once. The sequencing input was whole blood. The source of these receptors is an adult who was a healthcare worker with PCR-confirmed SARS-CoV-2 infection or an uninfected control (not recorded which). Both conserved end residues are part of each CDR3.

v_gene	j_gene	CDR3aa
TRBV19	TRBJ2-5	CASKNRWSLQETQYF
TRBV5-1	TRBJ1-6	CASSQGGAGSPLHF
TRBV27	TRBJ2-1	CASNSPGLYNEQFF
TRBV27	TRBJ2-1	CASSRLLAVNEQFF
TRBV7-7	TRBJ2-2	CASSLTGGNTGELFF
TRBV10-3	TRBJ1-5	CATEGTGGNQPQHF
TRBV6-6	TRBJ1-1	CASSSPGAGNTEAFF
TRBV12-3/TRBV12-4	TRBJ2-1	CASKISSYNEQFF
TRBV7-3	TRBJ2-7	CASSFISYEQYF
TRBV18	TRBJ2-5	CASSPQETQYF
TRBV6-6	TRBJ2-6	CASKRSGQGSGANVLTF
TRBV7-6	TRBJ2-2	CASSLRDRAVSVAGELFF